The clone carrying this T cell receptor (beta chain) has just a few counts. Its specificity is not known. This entry comes from a study of identical twins. Broader study findings: The same donors were not followed; conclusions instead depended on cross-sectional statistical analysis.

The CDR3 contains 11 residues. V lost 1 base to trimming and J lost 6 bases, with 7 bases between them. Germline V lookup: CDR1 DFQATT, CDR2 SNEGSKA (reference sequence). Each CDR3 protein gets one entry after TCRdb re-called the 5' RACE reads with MiXCR. The sample consists of 600,000 to 850,000 distinct CDR3 sequences, about 18% of them appearing once. The sample also formed part of further work on T cells expressing NK-cell markers. Per that study: The TCR beta repertoires were obtained from sorted CD3+CD56+NKG2C+, CD3+CD56+NKG2C- and CD3+CD56-NKG2C+ T cells. Sequencing covered eight donors, seven HCMV-seropositive and one seronegative. Researchers report these clonotypes also headed the CD3+CD56-NKG2C+ fraction in a handful of donors.

This receptor was obtained from a woman aged 18-35 years in good health. Sequenced input: PBMCs. The chain combines TRBV20-1 with TRBJ2-7; D unclear. The CDR3 DNA reads as TGCAGTGCTAGAGGGGCTGGCGAGCAGTACTTC. Amino acid sequence: CSARGAGEQYF.